The rows below give T cell receptor beta chains drawn from one sample of a study of cytomegalovirus exposure and HLA in healthy donors. Data came from immunoSEQ multiplex PCR; TCRdb stores just in-frame clones and leaves some out. This repertoire shows 95,000 to 100,000 clones, approximately 76% found once; its top ten account for 15% to 20%. The sequenced sample consisted of PBMCs. The receptors shown here come from a woman in her sixties or seventies in good health and CMV-seropositive. CDR3s include the opening cysteine and the closing phenylalanine or tryptophan. The order of the fields is clone size, D gene, V gene, J gene, CDR3 protein, CDR3 DNA. D genes are given only for firm matches. Size is stated for part of the rows, as once, few or many counts, or as a class when the clone is expanded.

abundance: few; d_gene: -; v_gene: TRBV6-6; j_gene: TRBJ1-5; CDR3aa: CASSYSWAGNQPQHF; CDR3nt: TGTGCCAGCAGTTACTCGTGGGCAGGAAATCAGCCCCAGCATTTT
abundance: -; d_gene: TRBD1; v_gene: TRBV5-4; j_gene: TRBJ1-6; CDR3aa: CASSLYFPGQAYSPLHF; CDR3nt: TGTGCCAGCAGCCTCTACTTTCCGGGACAGGCCTATTCACCCCTCCACTTT
abundance: -; d_gene: TRBD1; v_gene: TRBV27; j_gene: TRBJ1-1; CDR3aa: CASSLRTGYTEAFF; CDR3nt: TGTGCCAGCAGTTTACGGACAGGGTACACTGAAGCTTTCTTT
abundance: once; d_gene: TRBD2; v_gene: TRBV5-5; j_gene: TRBJ2-2; CDR3aa: CASSTGLGSRTGELFF; CDR3nt: TGTGCCAGCAGCACGGGACTAGGAAGTCGTACCGGGGAGCTGTTTTTT
abundance: -; d_gene: TRBD1; v_gene: TRBV7-9; j_gene: TRBJ1-4; CDR3aa: CASSLETGTEEKLFF; CDR3nt: TGTGCCAGCAGCTTAGAAACCGGGACAGAAGAAAAACTGTTTTTT
abundance: -; d_gene: -; v_gene: TRBV29-1; j_gene: TRBJ1-1; CDR3aa: CSVPGGAGAFF; CDR3nt: TGCAGCGTCCCTGGGGGGGCTGGGGCTTTCTTT
abundance: few; d_gene: -; v_gene: TRBV29-1; j_gene: TRBJ1-1; CDR3aa: CSTRGEAGTEAFF; CDR3nt: TGCAGCACTCGAGGGGAGGCTGGCACTGAAGCTTTCTTT
abundance: -; d_gene: TRBD1; v_gene: TRBV9; j_gene: TRBJ2-5; CDR3aa: CASSVSPGQGTQETQYF; CDR3nt: TGTGCCAGCAGCGTTTCCCCGGGACAGGGGACCCAAGAGACCCAGTACTTC
abundance: -; d_gene: TRBD2; v_gene: TRBV18; j_gene: TRBJ2-2; CDR3aa: CASSPLAGEVGELFF; CDR3nt: TGTGCCAGCTCACCACTCGCGGGAGAAGTCGGGGAGCTGTTTTTT
abundance: -; d_gene: TRBD1; v_gene: TRBV27; j_gene: TRBJ1-5; CDR3aa: CASSTGTGGNQPQHF; CDR3nt: TGTGCCAGCAGTACCGGGACAGGGGGAAATCAGCCCCAGCATTTT
abundance: -; d_gene: -; v_gene: TRBV18; j_gene: TRBJ1-1; CDR3aa: CASSPQAGAGNTEAFF; CDR3nt: TGTGCCAGCTCACCACAGGCAGGGGCTGGGAACACTGAAGCTTTCTTT
abundance: -; d_gene: -; v_gene: TRBV29-1; j_gene: TRBJ1-1; CDR3aa: CSWQIMNTEAFF; CDR3nt: TGCAGCTGGCAGATCATGAACACTGAAGCTTTCTTT
abundance: -; d_gene: -; v_gene: TRBV29-1; j_gene: TRBJ1-1; CDR3aa: CSVEGTGWNTEAFF; CDR3nt: TGCAGCGTTGAAGGAACGGGGTGGAACACTGAAGCTTTCTTT
abundance: -; d_gene: TRBD1; v_gene: TRBV6-5; j_gene: TRBJ1-3; CDR3aa: CASSQTDRAYTIYF; CDR3nt: TGTGCCAGCAGTCAAACCGACAGGGCATACACCATATATTTT
abundance: -; d_gene: -; v_gene: TRBV19; j_gene: TRBJ1-3; CDR3aa: CASSFSTGNTIYF; CDR3nt: TGTGCCAGTAGTTTTTCCACTGGAAACACCATATATTTT
abundance: -; d_gene: TRBD1; v_gene: TRBV4-1; j_gene: TRBJ1-2; CDR3aa: CASSPGRIRDRGRRGYTF; CDR3nt: TGCGCCAGCAGCCCGGGGAGGATCCGGGACAGGGGGCGAAGGGGCTACACCTTC
abundance: -; d_gene: -; v_gene: TRBV2; j_gene: TRBJ1-5; CDR3aa: CASSEAPGQGQPQHF; CDR3nt: TGTGCCAGCAGTGAAGCGCCGGGTCAGGGTCAGCCCCAGCATTTT